This entry features one T cell receptor (beta chain) sequence. TCRdb's copy holds only in-frame clones and misses some; the assay was immunoSEQ multiplex PCR. The sample carries 50,000 to 80,000 clones, about 86% recorded once. The data were obtained in a study of technical replicates of blood from a handful of donors. Germline V CDR1 and CDR2: ENHRY, SYGVKD. Trimming removed 5 bases from V and 0 bases from J; junction bases left unmatched: 0. The CDR3 loop spans 14 amino acids. The TCR originated in a human donor in good health. Some clones in this sample may be carry-over from other donors' samples. The specimen was PBMCs. The V call is TRBV10-3, the J call TRBJ2-3; 9 positions agree with TRBD2. DNA for the CDR3: TGTGCCATCAGTAGCGGGAGGAGCACAGATACGCAGTATTTT. Amino acids: CAISSGRSTDTQYF.